This T cell receptor beta chain was identified in a study of Graves' ophthalmopathy and Graves' hyperthyroidism. Across the study: Peripheral blood samples were taken at initial diagnosis, before any treatment.

From germline, CDR1 is SGHTS and CDR2 YDEGEE. This CDR3 contains 12 residues. Trimming stripped 3 bases from V and 2 bases from J, with 5 bases between. This clonotype was detected many times. As the template, RNA transcripts were used to amplify TCR beta CDR3 regions. HTBI-primed RT-PCR formed the first round, and a multiplex PCR formed the second. TCRdb re-called the multiplex PCR reads with MiXCR, one entry per CDR3 protein. In the table there are about 740,000 distinct CDR3 sequences, 40% of which are singletons. The genes are TRBV5-8 and TRBJ1-2; D gene unclear. The receptor was derived from an adult man with Graves' ophthalmopathy. Sequenced input: peripheral blood. The CDR3 DNA reads TGTGCCAGCAGCTCGCCGAACTATGGCTACACCTTC. This sequence encodes CASSSPNYGYTF.